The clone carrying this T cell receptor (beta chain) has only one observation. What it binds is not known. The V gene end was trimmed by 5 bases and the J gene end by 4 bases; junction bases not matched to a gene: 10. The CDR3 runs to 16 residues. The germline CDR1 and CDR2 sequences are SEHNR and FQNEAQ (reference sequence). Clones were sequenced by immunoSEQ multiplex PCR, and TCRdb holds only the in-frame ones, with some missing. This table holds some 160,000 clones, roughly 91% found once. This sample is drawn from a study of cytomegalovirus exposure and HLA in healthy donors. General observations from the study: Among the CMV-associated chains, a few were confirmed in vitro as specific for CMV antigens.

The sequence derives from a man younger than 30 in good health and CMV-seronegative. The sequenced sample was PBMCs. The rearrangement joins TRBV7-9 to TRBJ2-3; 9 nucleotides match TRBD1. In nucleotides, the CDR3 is TGTGCCAGCAGCCGCTACGGGACAGGGCCAGCAGATACGCAGTATTTT. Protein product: CASSRYGTGPADTQYF.